A selection of T cell receptor beta chains follows, all from one sample in a study of shared T cell receptors in the human thymus. Produced via immunoSEQ multiplex PCR; TCRdb's table is partial and in-frame only. This sample has approximately 660,000 clones, with more than 75% found just once. These data were also reused for a study on human thymus T cells.

The sequencing sample was made of thymocytes. These receptors all stem from a boy younger than two with a congenital heart defect. Both conserved end residues are part of each CDR3. D genes are given only for firm matches. Clone size is given for some rows only: seen once, a few or many times, or a class if the clone is expanded.

V gene: TRBV27; D gene: TRBD2; clone size: -; J gene: TRBJ2-7; CDR3 protein: CASSRDGLAGATF; CDR3 DNA: TGTGCCAGCAGTCGCGACGGACTAGCGGGAGCCACCTTC
V gene: TRBV5-1; D gene: TRBD1; clone size: -; J gene: TRBJ2-5; CDR3 protein: CASSLWMTGPFYLQETQYF; CDR3 DNA: TGCGCCAGCAGCTTATGGATGACAGGGCCCTTTTACCTCCAAGAGACCCAGTACTTC
V gene: TRBV4-3; D gene: TRBD2; clone size: -; J gene: TRBJ2-5; CDR3 protein: CASSQGRGEETQYF; CDR3 DNA: TGCGCCAGCAGCCAAGGGCGGGGGGAAGAGACCCAGTACTTC
V gene: TRBV28; D gene: -; clone size: -; J gene: TRBJ2-7; CDR3 protein: CASSSAPKVREVTYEQYF; CDR3 DNA: TGTGCCAGCAGTTCGGCCCCCAAGGTGAGGGAGGTAACCTACGAGCAGTACTTC
V gene: TRBV7-2; D gene: -; clone size: -; J gene: TRBJ1-1; CDR3 protein: CASTELSWGVEAFF; CDR3 DNA: TGTGCCAGCACCGAGCTGAGCTGGGGGGTCGAAGCTTTCTTT
V gene: TRBV28; D gene: -; clone size: -; J gene: TRBJ2-1; CDR3 protein: CASALNNEQFF; CDR3 DNA: TGTGCCAGCGCCCTAAACAATGAGCAGTTCTTC
V gene: TRBV28; D gene: TRBD1; clone size: -; J gene: TRBJ1-4; CDR3 protein: CASTLRLGQGALTNEKLFF; CDR3 DNA: TGTGCCAGCACCTTGAGGCTGGGACAGGGCGCCCTCACTAATGAAAAACTGTTTTTT
V gene: TRBV5-1; D gene: -; clone size: -; J gene: TRBJ2-5; CDR3 protein: CASSSTGLETQYF; CDR3 DNA: TGCGCCAGCAGCTCGACAGGCCTCGAGACCCAGTACTTC
V gene: TRBV5-1; D gene: -; clone size: -; J gene: TRBJ2-3; CDR3 protein: CASSLPSTDTQYF; CDR3 DNA: TGCGCCAGCAGCCTCCCTAGCACAGATACGCAGTATTTT
V gene: TRBV5-1; D gene: TRBD1; clone size: -; J gene: TRBJ2-7; CDR3 protein: CASSPGQGKQYF; CDR3 DNA: TGCGCCAGCAGCCCGGGACAGGGTAAGCAGTACTTC
V gene: TRBV5-1; D gene: -; clone size: -; J gene: TRBJ2-3; CDR3 protein: CASSDGDSSGQYF; CDR3 DNA: TGCGCCAGCAGCGACGGCGACTCCTCGGGGCAGTATTTT
V gene: TRBV27; D gene: TRBD1; clone size: -; J gene: TRBJ2-1; CDR3 protein: CASSRDRYNEQLF; CDR3 DNA: TGTGCCAGCAGCCGGGACAGGTACAATGAGCAGCTCTTC
V gene: TRBV6-1; D gene: TRBD1; clone size: -; J gene: TRBJ1-5; CDR3 protein: CASSEAYRGHQPQHF; CDR3 DNA: TGTGCCAGCAGTGAAGCCTACAGGGGGCATCAGCCCCAGCATTTT
V gene: TRBV11-2; D gene: TRBD1; clone size: -; J gene: TRBJ2-7; CDR3 protein: CASSLDFDRGVYEQYF; CDR3 DNA: TGTGCCAGCAGCTTAGATTTCGACAGGGGAGTCTACGAGCAGTACTTC
V gene: TRBV13; D gene: TRBD2; clone size: -; J gene: TRBJ2-1; CDR3 protein: CASSPPASGAYNEQFF; CDR3 DNA: TGTGCCAGCAGCCCACCGGCTAGCGGGGCCTACAATGAGCAGTTCTTC
V gene: TRBV9; D gene: -; clone size: -; J gene: TRBJ1-1; CDR3 protein: CASSVGGFNTEAFF; CDR3 DNA: TGTGCCAGCAGCGTAGGAGGCTTTAACACTGAAGCTTTCTTT
V gene: TRBV20-1; D gene: -; clone size: -; J gene: TRBJ1-3; CDR3 protein: CSATSGNTIYF; CDR3 DNA: TGCAGTGCTACATCTGGAAACACCATATATTTT
V gene: TRBV5-5; D gene: TRBD1; clone size: -; J gene: TRBJ2-7; CDR3 protein: CASSRRVGTGGSYEQYF; CDR3 DNA: TGTGCCAGCAGTCGGAGGGTTGGGACAGGGGGGTCCTACGAGCAGTACTTC
V gene: TRBV29-1; D gene: TRBD2; clone size: -; J gene: TRBJ2-1; CDR3 protein: CSVDPPGGGRPLVF; CDR3 DNA: TGCAGCGTTGATCCTCCCGGGGGCGGGAGGCCCTTGGTCTTC
V gene: TRBV5-1; D gene: TRBD1; clone size: -; J gene: TRBJ2-6; CDR3 protein: CASSLGDPGQRANVLTF; CDR3 DNA: TGCGCCAGCAGCTTGGGGGATCCGGGACAGAGGGCCAACGTCCTGACTTTC
V gene: TRBV4-2; D gene: TRBD2; clone size: once; J gene: TRBJ2-5; CDR3 protein: CASSHKAGGPETQYF; CDR3 DNA: TGTGCCAGCAGCCACAAAGCGGGAGGGCCAGAGACCCAGTACTTC
V gene: TRBV2; D gene: -; clone size: -; J gene: TRBJ2-2; CDR3 protein: CASTPGAGELFF; CDR3 DNA: TGTGCCAGCACCCCAGGGGCCGGGGAGCTGTTTTTT
V gene: TRBV14; D gene: -; clone size: -; J gene: TRBJ1-1; CDR3 protein: CASSRGGERGCAEAFF; CDR3 DNA: TGTGCCAGCAGCCGAGGGGGGGAGAGGGGGTGCGCTGAAGCTTTCTTT
V gene: TRBV4-3; D gene: TRBD1; clone size: -; J gene: TRBJ2-1; CDR3 protein: CASSQGSGTEYNEQFF; CDR3 DNA: TGCGCCAGCAGCCAGGGGTCCGGGACAGAATACAATGAGCAGTTCTTC
V gene: TRBV4-3; D gene: -; clone size: -; J gene: TRBJ2-7; CDR3 protein: CASSQDPWGREQYF; CDR3 DNA: TGCGCCAGCAGCCAAGATCCATGGGGGAGGGAGCAGTACTTC
V gene: TRBV7-3; D gene: -; clone size: -; J gene: TRBJ2-1; CDR3 protein: CASSLNPQSREQFF; CDR3 DNA: TGTGCCAGCAGCTTAAACCCTCAAAGCCGCGAGCAGTTCTTC
V gene: TRBV5-6; D gene: TRBD1; clone size: -; J gene: TRBJ1-4; CDR3 protein: CASSWKRWDRGEKLFF; CDR3 DNA: TGTGCCAGCAGCTGGAAACGTTGGGACAGGGGGGAAAAACTGTTTTTT
V gene: TRBV28; D gene: TRBD1; clone size: -; J gene: TRBJ2-3; CDR3 protein: CASSLGGTGDSTDTQYF; CDR3 DNA: TGTGCCAGCAGTTTGGGCGGGACAGGGGACAGCACAGATACGCAGTATTTT
V gene: TRBV30; D gene: TRBD1; clone size: -; J gene: TRBJ1-2; CDR3 protein: CAWSVPWTGTYGYTF; CDR3 DNA: TGTGCCTGGAGTGTCCCCTGGACAGGGACCTATGGCTACACCTTC
V gene: TRBV2; D gene: -; clone size: -; J gene: TRBJ2-7; CDR3 protein: CASSEQGKGTYEQYF; CDR3 DNA: TGTGCCAGCAGTGAGCAGGGAAAAGGGACCTACGAGCAGTACTTC
V gene: TRBV28; D gene: -; clone size: -; J gene: TRBJ2-4; CDR3 protein: CASSNPGWNIQYF; CDR3 DNA: TGTGCCAGCAGTAACCCCGGGTGGAACATTCAGTACTTC
V gene: TRBV30; D gene: TRBD2; clone size: -; J gene: TRBJ2-7; CDR3 protein: CAWRTSGLYEQYF; CDR3 DNA: TGTGCCTGGAGGACTAGCGGCCTCTACGAGCAGTACTTC
V gene: TRBV7-2; D gene: TRBD1; clone size: once; J gene: TRBJ2-1; CDR3 protein: CASSLGDGDRDRCYNEQFF; CDR3 DNA: TGTGCCAGCAGCTTAGGTGATGGCGACAGGGACCGATGCTACAATGAGCAGTTCTTC
V gene: TRBV11-2; D gene: -; clone size: -; J gene: TRBJ2-5; CDR3 protein: CASSSRGSGETQYF; CDR3 DNA: TGTGCCAGCAGCTCCCGGGGGAGTGGAGAGACCCAGTACTTC
V gene: TRBV11-2; D gene: -; clone size: -; J gene: TRBJ2-2; CDR3 protein: CASSLGGLGTGELFF; CDR3 DNA: TGTGCCAGCAGCTTAGGGGGCCTGGGAACCGGGGAGCTGTTTTTT
V gene: TRBV7-3; D gene: -; clone size: -; J gene: TRBJ1-2; CDR3 protein: CASSIDRLGYGYTF; CDR3 DNA: TGTGCCAGCAGCATAGACAGATTGGGCTATGGCTACACCTTC
V gene: TRBV9; D gene: TRBD2; clone size: once; J gene: TRBJ2-3; CDR3 protein: CASSPGEGSTDTQYF; CDR3 DNA: TGTGCCAGCAGCCCGGGGGAGGGTAGCACAGATACGCAGTATTTT
V gene: TRBV4-3; D gene: TRBD2; clone size: -; J gene: TRBJ2-5; CDR3 protein: CASSQDPFGGTGKKTQYF; CDR3 DNA: TGCGCCAGCAGCCAAGATCCGTTCGGGGGGACGGGGAAGAAGACCCAGTACTTC
V gene: TRBV6-5; D gene: TRBD1; clone size: -; J gene: TRBJ1-6; CDR3 protein: CASSYSLTGGDSPLHF; CDR3 DNA: TGTGCCAGCAGTTACTCATTGACAGGGGGCGATTCACCCCTCCACTTT
V gene: TRBV13; D gene: TRBD1; clone size: -; J gene: TRBJ2-5; CDR3 protein: CASSLHRGTGETQYF; CDR3 DNA: TGTGCCAGCAGCTTGCACAGGGGAACGGGAGAGACCCAGTACTTC
V gene: TRBV2; D gene: TRBD2; clone size: -; J gene: TRBJ2-3; CDR3 protein: CASSGKKRGLLPDTQYF; CDR3 DNA: TGTGCCAGCAGTGGGAAAAAGCGGGGACTCCTCCCAGATACGCAGTATTTT
V gene: TRBV7-2; D gene: -; clone size: -; J gene: TRBJ2-7; CDR3 protein: CASSLPGYEQYF; CDR3 DNA: TGTGCCAGCAGCCTACCAGGCTACGAGCAGTACTTC
V gene: TRBV7-9; D gene: TRBD2; clone size: -; J gene: TRBJ2-3; CDR3 protein: CASSLDRLARTDTQYF; CDR3 DNA: TGTGCCAGCAGCTTAGACCGACTAGCGCGCACAGATACGCAGTATTTT
V gene: TRBV10-3; D gene: TRBD2; clone size: once; J gene: TRBJ2-7; CDR3 protein: CAISVPSGLIYEQYF; CDR3 DNA: TGTGCCATCAGTGTCCCTAGCGGGTTAATCTACGAGCAGTACTTC
V gene: TRBV27; D gene: TRBD1; clone size: -; J gene: TRBJ2-3; CDR3 protein: CASSPRDREVPFRTDTQYF; CDR3 DNA: TGTGCCAGCAGTCCCCGGGACAGGGAGGTCCCTTTTCGCACAGATACGCAGTATTTT
V gene: TRBV27; D gene: -; clone size: -; J gene: TRBJ2-1; CDR3 protein: CASSLAQRALYNEQFF; CDR3 DNA: TGTGCCAGCAGTTTAGCTCAGCGGGCGCTGTACAATGAGCAGTTCTTC
V gene: TRBV5-8; D gene: TRBD2; clone size: -; J gene: TRBJ2-3; CDR3 protein: CASSPDGTSGIRDSTDTQYF; CDR3 DNA: TGTGCCAGCAGCCCTGACGGGACTAGCGGGATTAGAGATAGCACAGATACGCAGTATTTT
V gene: TRBV9; D gene: -; clone size: -; J gene: TRBJ1-3; CDR3 protein: CASSAPDRPSSGNTIYF; CDR3 DNA: TGTGCCAGCAGCGCCCCGGACAGACCCAGCTCTGGAAACACCATATATTTT
V gene: TRBV28; D gene: TRBD1; clone size: -; J gene: TRBJ1-1; CDR3 protein: CASIPGQGRSEAFF; CDR3 DNA: TGTGCCAGCATCCCCGGACAGGGAAGGTCTGAAGCTTTCTTT
V gene: TRBV5-1; D gene: -; clone size: -; J gene: TRBJ2-2; CDR3 protein: CASSPLKPTPGHPNTGELFF; CDR3 DNA: TGCGCCAGCAGCCCACTTAAACCTACACCGGGACACCCGAACACCGGGGAGCTGTTTTTT
V gene: TRBV6-1; D gene: -; clone size: -; J gene: TRBJ1-4; CDR3 protein: CASRGAVTNEKLFF; CDR3 DNA: TGTGCCAGCAGGGGGGCGGTCACTAATGAAAAACTGTTTTTT
V gene: TRBV2; D gene: -; clone size: -; J gene: TRBJ2-3; CDR3 protein: CASGGSPGTDTQYF; CDR3 DNA: TGTGCCAGCGGTGGCAGTCCCGGCACAGATACGCAGTATTTT
V gene: TRBV5-6; D gene: TRBD1; clone size: -; J gene: TRBJ2-7; CDR3 protein: CASSLGDRDPYEQYF; CDR3 DNA: TGTGCCAGCAGCTTGGGGGACAGGGATCCCTACGAGCAGTACTTC
V gene: TRBV7-9; D gene: TRBD2; clone size: -; J gene: TRBJ2-3; CDR3 protein: CASRKIAGVGNTQYF; CDR3 DNA: TGTGCCAGCAGGAAAATAGCGGGAGTGGGGAATACGCAGTATTTT
V gene: TRBV7-2; D gene: TRBD2; clone size: -; J gene: TRBJ2-3; CDR3 protein: CASSLEASGVSTDTQYF; CDR3 DNA: TGTGCCAGCAGCTTAGAGGCTAGCGGGGTGAGCACAGATACGCAGTATTTT
V gene: TRBV6-1; D gene: TRBD1; clone size: -; J gene: TRBJ2-1; CDR3 protein: CASSEATGVFYNEQFF; CDR3 DNA: TGTGCCAGCAGTGAGGCGACAGGGGTTTTCTACAATGAGCAGTTCTTC
V gene: TRBV15; D gene: TRBD1; clone size: -; J gene: TRBJ2-7; CDR3 protein: CATSREWTGPYYEQYF; CDR3 DNA: TGTGCCACCAGCAGAGAGTGGACAGGGCCTTACTACGAGCAGTACTTC
V gene: TRBV14; D gene: -; clone size: -; J gene: TRBJ2-1; CDR3 protein: CASSHPVSREKDEQFF; CDR3 DNA: TGTGCCAGCAGCCATCCAGTGTCACGGGAGAAAGATGAGCAGTTCTTC
V gene: TRBV10-3; D gene: TRBD2; clone size: -; J gene: TRBJ2-3; CDR3 protein: CAISPGGRDPADTQYF; CDR3 DNA: TGTGCCATCTCCCCCGGCGGGAGGGACCCCGCAGATACGCAGTATTTT
V gene: TRBV15; D gene: -; clone size: -; J gene: TRBJ1-2; CDR3 protein: CATSRDRDFATLGTF; CDR3 DNA: TGTGCCACCAGCAGAGATCGGGACTTTGCCACTCTAGGAACCTTC